The T cell receptor beta chain under discussion was sequenced for a study of shared T cell receptors in the human thymus. The V and J ends lost 6 bases and 3 bases, in that order; junction bases with no gene match: 7. Germline V gene lookup returns CDR1 MDHEN and CDR2 SYDVKM. The CDR3 sequence is 15 residues long. Profiling relied on immunoSEQ multiplex PCR, and the TCRdb table lists in-frame clones only, not all of them. Of over 650,000 clones in the sample, 70% to 90% are singletons; the top ten hold approximately 0.0097%. These same records also appear under a second study, on human thymus T cells.

The sequenced sample consisted of thymocytes. J is TRBJ1-5 and V is TRBV28; TRBD1 agrees at 8 bases. This receptor was identified in a boy younger than two with a congenital heart defect. The chain's CDR3 is CASRPYRGDNQPQHF. CDR3 sequence (DNA): TGTGCCAGCAGACCTTACAGGGGGGACAATCAGCCCCAGCATTTT.